The rows below give T cell receptor beta chains drawn from one sample of a study of shared clonotypes between healthy human individuals. TCRdb's table, derived via immunoSEQ multiplex PCR, lists solely in-frame clones and lacks some. The sample includes 600,000 to 700,000 clones, around 73% of them seen just once. What was sequenced was memory CD4+ T cells sorted from blood. The receptors were gathered from a woman aged 25-40 years in good health. Each CDR3 is given without its conserved first and last residue. Each record gives: D gene, V gene, CDR3 protein. The D gene is left open where the match is weak.

>TRBD1|TRBV5-1
ASSSTGVGTEAF
>-|TRBV9
ASSEESTIGGDTQY
>-|TRBV6-1
ASMEGSGANVLT
>TRBD1|TRBV6-6
ASSQGAGTAD
>-|TRBV5-1
ASSPGTGGYGYT
>-|TRBV19
ASRRLDRESYGYT
>TRBD2|TRBV6-6
ASRTSGRGEQF
>-|TRBV10-1
ASSESGDQPQH
>-|TRBV6-1
ASSPWPATNEKLF
>-|TRBV5-1
ASSLEGGQPQH
>TRBD2|TRBV25-1
ASSDSSGTYNEQF
>TRBD2|TRBV6-1
ASSPGTSDQNEQF
>-|TRBV10-3
AISFSDIYNEQF
>-|TRBV7-3
ASSLDSQPGNEQY
>-|TRBV28
ASSLTNYGYT
>-|TRBV10-1
AIKGRKDEQY
>-|TRBV27
ASSFLAVNTGELF
>TRBD2|TRBV28
ASSRSGNTYEQY
>TRBD2|TRBV28
ASSLGGTSVYNEQF
>TRBD1|TRBV7-2
ASSKQGDSVEQY
>TRBD1|TRBV7-7
ASSSTGAGETQY
>-|TRBV10-3
AISDPSLLVQQY
>-|TRBV11-2
ASSLGAGTANEQY
>-|TRBV2
ASSTDRSPHRQPQH
>-|TRBV29-1
SVDWDEKLF
>-|TRBV9
ASSVAGLGTEAF
>-|TRBV2
ASSYGTTANEKLF
>-|TRBV6-1
ASHSRRVNTEAF
>-|TRBV29-1
SVGRGRSYEQY
>TRBD2|TRBV7-7
ASSLGGGLGELQY
>-|TRBV6-5
ASSPDSNSGNTIY
>-|TRBV30
AWGSWGGETEAF
>-|TRBV27
ASLGDQPQH
>TRBD2|TRBV28
ASSSSGRVNTQY
>-|TRBV6-5
ASSYSGGSGANVLT
>TRBD1|TRBV4-1
ASSRGQGKSYEQY